The 29 T cell receptor beta chains reported below all come from one sample, sequenced in a study of blood T cells in healthy people across ages. Through a sample-barcoded 5' primer and a J-beta primer mix, a second PCR was run for about 6 to 11 cycles. MiXCR was run by TCRdb on the 5' RACE reads, yielding one entry per CDR3 protein. The data contain about 580,000 distinct CDR3 sequences, 40% to 50% of them seen just once; the ten biggest clones take up 20% to 25%. Sequenced sample: blood. The origin of the receptors is a man of 80 years or more in good health.

This clonotype has a handful of counts. The chain recombines TRBV29-1 with TRBJ2-3; TRBD2 aligns across 9 bases. Looked up from germline, CDR1 is SQVTM and CDR2 is ANQGSEA. CDR3 length: 15 amino acids. V trimming: 3 bases; J trimming: 0 bases; junction bases outside the gene matches: 4. CDR3 in amino acids: CSVDSTSGSTDTQYF. In nucleotides, the CDR3 is TGCAGCGTTGATTCGACTAGCGGTAGCACAGATACGCAGTATTTT.

The gene calls are TRBV5-8 and TRBJ1-5; 10 nucleotides align to TRBD1. In germline, CDR1 is SGHTS, CDR2 YDEGEE. With 3 bases clipped from V and 4 bases from J, the junction kept 10 bases outside the gene matches. The length of the CDR3 is 17 residues. The CDR3 DNA sequence: TGTGCCAGCAGCTCGACTCTACCGGACAGGGGGAATCAGCCCCAGCATTTT. This codes for CASSSTLPDRGNQPQHF.

The rearrangement uses TRBV7-2 and TRBJ2-1; a weak D match, TRBD2 (6 bases). The CDR3 is 16 amino acids. V gave up 4 bases and J gave up 2 bases, with 15 bases separating them. The germline V gene encodes CDR1 SGHTA and CDR2 FQGNSA. CDR3 loop: CASSSPTVAAYNEQFF. CDR3 in DNA: TGTGCCAGCAGCTCCCCCACGGTAGCGGCCTACAATGAGCAGTTCTTC.

This clonotype was seen ten or more times. CDR3: CASSPTTGIGSDTQYF. The DNA of the CDR3 is TGCGCCAGCAGCCCAACGACAGGGATTGGATCCGATACGCAGTATTTT. The chain carries TRBV5-1 and TRBJ2-3, with 7 positions matching TRBD1. Germline CDR1 reads SGHRS; CDR2 reads YFSETQ. The CDR3 covers 16 residues. The junction had 14 bases not matched to a gene; V was cut back by 4 bases and J by 6 bases.

The V gene is TRBV20-1, the J gene TRBJ2-4; 11 bases map to TRBD1. This CDR3 spans 14 amino acids. Germline V gene lookup returns CDR1 DFQATT and CDR2 SNEGSKA (reference sequence). With V trimmed by 2 bases and J by 7 bases, 4 bases remained unmatched. CDR3: CSARSRDRGNIQYF. CDR3 nucleotides: TGCAGTGCTAGATCCCGGGACAGGGGGAACATTCAGTACTTC.

V gene TRBV20-1 combines with J gene TRBJ1-2, with D possibly TRBD1 on 5 matching bases. Germline lookup yields CDR1 DFQATT and CDR2 SNEGSKA (reference sequence). This CDR3 spans 15 amino acids. Trimming cost V 3 bases and J 8 bases, with 22 bases left between them. The CDR3: CSARPNEGAARGYTF. The DNA of the CDR3 is TGCAGTGCTAGGCCAAACGAAGGGGCCGCTCGGGGCTACACCTTC.

The chain is built from TRBV5-1 and TRBJ2-5; D possibly corresponds to TRBD1 (5 bases). The J call may be incorrect, as the DNA end agrees better with TRBJ2-7. Germline V CDR1 and CDR2: SGHRS, YFSETQ. The CDR3 runs 15 residues. The CDR3, as DNA: TGCGCCAGCAGCTTGGGAGTAGGGGTGGCCTACGAGCAGTACTTC. It translates to CASSLGVGVAYEQYF.

This clonotype turned up a few times. This chain connects TRBV5-1 to TRBJ1-1; D call uncertain. V lost 4 bases, J lost 4 bases, and 14 bases lay in between. This CDR3 has 14 amino acids. CDR1 and CDR2 (germline): SGHRS, YFSETQ. Written as DNA, the CDR3 is TGCGCCAGCAGCCATGACTATGGCGGCACTGAAGCTTTCTTT. It is translated as CASSHDYGGTEAFF.

The chain has TRBV11-2 and TRBJ2-1, with 7 bases that match TRBD2. Germline CDR1 SGHAT, CDR2 FQNNGV. Unmatched junction bases numbered 15, after V lost 2 bases and J lost 8 bases. This CDR3 contains 17 residues. CDR3 nucleotides: TGTGCCAGCAGCTTATTGTCGAGCGGGACTTCTGTGTATGAGCAGTTCTTC. Translation: CASSLLSSGTSVYEQFF.

The gene calls are TRBV20-1 and TRBJ2-5; 10 nucleotides line up with TRBD2. Germline loops: CDR1 DFQATT, CDR2 SNEGSKA (reference sequence). The V gene end was trimmed by 3 bases and the J gene end by 2 bases; junction bases not matched to a gene: 6. The CDR3 runs to 15 residues. The CDR3 sequence: CSASTQRGGQETQYF. CDR3 coding DNA: TGCAGTGCTAGTACCCAGCGGGGGGGACAAGAGACCCAGTACTTC.

This clonotype has more than one count but fewer than ten. This chain connects TRBV6-5 to TRBJ1-1; TRBD1 aligns across 9 bases. Germline CDR1 and CDR2: MNHEY and SVGAGI. The V segment lost 7 bases and the J segment 4 bases; nucleotides outside the gene matches: 4. The CDR3 is 13 residues long. CDR3 protein: CASTRQGGTEAFF. The CDR3 bases are TGTGCCAGCACCCGACAGGGGGGCACTGAAGCTTTCTTT.

This rearrangement joins TRBV4-3 to TRBJ2-1, with D perhaps matching TRBD1 or TRBD2 (6 bases each). Germline CDR1 and CDR2: LGHNA and YSLEER. The CDR3 covers 17 residues. The V gene lost 2 bases and the J gene lost 6 bases, with 20 bases spanning the gap. This chain's CDR3 is CASSQHTGDIGCNEQFF. In nucleotides, the CDR3 is TGCGCCAGCAGCCAACATACGGGGGACATTGGCTGCAATGAGCAGTTCTTC.

A few counts support this clonotype. The chain is built from TRBV7-6 and TRBJ2-7, with 11 positions matching TRBD1. The junction had 9 bases not matched to a gene; V was cut back by 2 bases and J by 6 bases. CDR3 size: 16 residues. Germline V gives CDR1 SGHVS, CDR2 FNYEAQ. The DNA of the CDR3 is TGTGCCAGCAGCTTAAGCACCGGGACAGGGGGGATCGAGCAGTACTTC. The encoded protein is CASSLSTGTGGIEQYF.

There are a few counts of this clonotype. The chain recombines TRBV6-1 with TRBJ2-2; 14 nucleotides match TRBD2. Losses at the gene ends were 5 bases for V and 1 base for J; bases not matched to a gene: 3. Germline V CDR1 and CDR2: MNHNS, SASEGT. The CDR3 has 17 amino acids. For the CDR3, the DNA is TGTGCCAGCAGTACAGGACTAGCGGGAGGGAACACCGGGGAGCTGTTTTTT. Protein product: CASSTGLAGGNTGELFF.

Here the CDR3 DNA reads TGCAGCGTTGAAGATCGAGGGGGGACAGCAACCTACGAGCAGTACTTC. Translating gives CSVEDRGGTATYEQYF. V usage is TRBV29-1 and J usage is TRBJ2-7, with D possibly being TRBD1 (7 bases). The CDR3 is made up of 16 amino acids. The V gene's germline CDR1 is SQVTM and CDR2 ANQGSEA. V was pared by 0 bases and J by 2 bases, with 17 bases between.

This clonotype was found a few times. The V gene is TRBV6-5, the J gene TRBJ2-7; D unresolved. The CDR3 has 13 residues. Germline V CDR1 and CDR2: MNHEY, SVGAGI. The V end lost 7 bases, the J end lost 3 bases, and 13 bases lay between the germline ends. CDR3 nucleotide sequence: TGTGCCAGCACCCCTGACACCGGCTACGAGCAGTACTTC. It yields the protein CASTPDTGYEQYF.

Here the CDR3 reads CSARDWGPLNTEAFF. CDR3 nucleotide sequence: TGCAGTGCTAGAGACTGGGGACCGTTGAACACTGAAGCTTTCTTT. V and J are TRBV20-1 and TRBJ1-1; D might be TRBD1 (5 bases). The V gene lost 0 bases and the J gene lost 0 bases, with 11 bases spanning the gap. This CDR3 has 15 residues. In germline, CDR1 is DFQATT, CDR2 SNEGSKA (reference sequence).

In this sample, this clonotype turned up a few times. The rearrangement links TRBV20-1 to TRBJ1-1; weak D call: TRBD1 (5 bases). Trimming took off 3 bases at V and 8 bases at J, with 16 bases between the two ends. The CDR3 is 13 amino acids. The germline gives CDR1 DFQATT, CDR2 SNEGSKA (reference sequence). CDR3 in DNA: TGCAGTGCTAGGGACCCAGGGAGGGCGGAAGCTTTCTTT. It yields the protein CSARDPGRAEAFF.

The chain is built from TRBV12-3 or TRBV12-4 and TRBJ2-1, with 14 positions matching TRBD2. The CDR3 totals 15 residues. J lost 4 bases, V lost 6 bases, and 2 bases had no gene match. CDR3 in DNA: TGTGCCAGCAGCTGGACTAGCGGGAGGTACAATGAGCAGTTCTTC. This encodes CASSWTSGRYNEQFF.

This clonotype turned up a few times. This sequence joins TRBV20-1 and TRBJ2-1; D unresolved. The CDR3 loop spans 12 amino acids. Germline V lookup: CDR1 DFQATT, CDR2 SNEGSKA (reference sequence). CDR3 in DNA: TGCAGCGGTAAGAGCTCCTACAATGAGCAGTTCTTC. It codes for CSGKSSYNEQFF.

The V call is TRBV7-2, the J call TRBJ2-2; no clear D. Germline CDR1 reads SGHTA; CDR2 reads FQGNSA. Trimming took off 0 bases at V and 4 bases at J, with 9 bases between the two ends. The CDR3 totals 15 residues. CDR3 sequence: CASSLAHLITGELFF. DNA of the CDR3: TGTGCCAGCAGCTTAGCTCACCTTATCACCGGGGAGCTGTTTTTT.

This clonotype has a handful of counts. The chain is built from TRBV29-1 and TRBJ2-3; 12 nucleotides line up with TRBD2. Germline V gene lookup returns CDR1 SQVTM and CDR2 ANQGSEA. There are 15 residues in the CDR3. The V gene end was trimmed by 5 bases and the J gene end by 6 bases; junction bases not matched to a gene: 9. Written as DNA, the CDR3 is TGCAGCGTTTTACGACTAGCGGGAGTTTCGGATACGCAGTATTTT. Protein: CSVLRLAGVSDTQYF.

This clonotype was counted only a few times. V is TRBV28 and J is TRBJ2-7; D might be TRBD2 (6 bases). The germline gives CDR1 MDHEN, CDR2 SYDVKM. Trimming took off 7 bases at V and 5 bases at J, with 21 bases between the two ends. This CDR3 spans 15 amino acids. The chain's CDR3 is CASTLGGLDIDEQYF. In DNA, the CDR3 is TGTGCCAGCACCCTCGGGGGTCTAGACATCGACGAGCAGTACTTC.

This rearrangement joins TRBV5-1 to TRBJ2-1, with 10 bases lining up with TRBD1. Germline lookup yields CDR1 SGHRS and CDR2 YFSETQ. The ends lost 3 bases at V and 5 bases at J; junction bases unmatched: 5. This CDR3 region has 15 residues. The CDR3 coding sequence is TGCGCCAGCAGCTGGGACAGGGGAGCGGACAATGAGCAGTTCTTC. This codes for CASSWDRGADNEQFF.

This clonotype appeared a few times. V and J are TRBV6-6 and TRBJ2-1, with 9 nucleotides matching TRBD2. Germline V lookup: CDR1 MNHNY, CDR2 SVGAGI (reference sequence). V gave up 8 bases and J gave up 10 bases; unmatched junction bases: 12. The CDR3 extends over 14 amino acids. CDR3 coding DNA: TGTGCCAGCCGAGCGGGAGGCCCCGTTATGGAGCAGTTCTTC. Protein product: CASRAGGPVMEQFF.

A note on this clonotype: A read error may account for a junction end that differs from germline. V is TRBV7-9 and J is TRBJ1-1, with no clear D. CDR3 size: 13 residues. CDR1 and CDR2 (germline): SEHNR, FQNEAQ (reference sequence). The chain's CDR3 is CASNLGLNTEAFF. Written as DNA, the CDR3 is TGTGCCAGCAACTTAGGCCTCAACACTGAAGCTTTCTTT.

This clonotype has only one observation. The chain combines TRBV5-6 with TRBJ2-1; 10 bases map to TRBD2. The CDR3 sequence is 17 residues long. With 4 bases clipped from V and 0 bases from J, the junction kept 7 bases outside the gene matches. CDR1 is SGHDT, CDR2 YYEEEE, per germline. CDR3 loop: CASSVFSGGTSYNEQFF. The CDR3 bases are TGTGCCAGCAGCGTGTTTAGCGGGGGGACCTCCTACAATGAGCAGTTCTTC.

The genes are TRBV6-5 and TRBJ2-7; 9 bases align to TRBD1. The CDR3 covers 14 residues. Germline V gene sequence: CDR1 MNHEY, CDR2 SVGAGI. Trimming cost V 4 bases and J 3 bases; bases outside gene matches: 4. In DNA, the CDR3 is TGTGCCAGCAGTTTCGGGACAGGGATCTACGAGCAGTACTTC. Its protein product is CASSFGTGIYEQYF.

This clonotype came up a few times. The gene calls are TRBV20-1 and TRBJ2-7, with D possibly being TRBD2 (6 bases). Deletions cut 0 bases from V and 3 bases from J, with 15 bases between. The CDR3 length is 15 residues. Germline CDR1 and CDR2: DFQATT and SNEGSKA (reference sequence). DNA for the CDR3: TGCAGTGCTAGAGACCAGCGGGCCTTTTACTACGAGCAGTACTTC. Translated, it gives CSARDQRAFYYEQYF.